This passage covers 3 T cell receptor beta chains from one sample sequenced in a study of CD8 T cells in ankylosing spondylitis. MiXCR, run by TCRdb on the 5' RACE reads, gives a single entry per CDR3 protein. The sample lists about 220,000 distinct CDR3 sequences, around 17% occurring once. Whole-study findings and limits: Apparently characteristic of ankylosing spondylitis blood was a TCR beta motif (eight highly homologous variants).

Their cognate antigens are unknown. Sequenced: blood, either unsorted or a sorted T cell fraction (not recorded which). These receptors were taken from a male donor with ankylosing spondylitis.

This clonotype came up a few times. The chain employs TRBV20-1 and TRBJ2-7; D could derive from TRBD1 or TRBD2 (6 bases each). V was clipped by 2 bases and J by 6 bases, with 23 bases between them. The germline CDR1 and CDR2 sequences are DFQATT and SNEGSKA (reference sequence). This CDR3 region has 16 residues. The CDR3 spells CSARSAQGFRGFEQYF. Here the CDR3 DNA reads TGCAGTGCTAGATCCGCACAGGGTTTTCGGGGGTTCGAGCAGTACTTC.

The V call is TRBV6-5, the J call TRBJ1-1, with D hard to call. The CDR3 totals 12 residues. CDR1 MNHEY and CDR2 SVGAGI come from the germline V gene. V was pared by 5 bases and J by 8 bases, with 12 bases between. CDR3 DNA: TGTGCCAGCAGTAACGGACCGTTAGAAGCTTTCTTT. Its protein product is CASSNGPLEAFF.

In this sample, this clonotype turned up a few times. The chain joins TRBV7-9 to TRBJ2-2; D is uncertain. This CDR3 contains 16 residues. Germline V lookup: CDR1 SEHNR, CDR2 FQNEAQ (reference sequence). V was cut by 5 bases and J by 0 bases, with 13 bases left in between. DNA of the CDR3: TGTGCCAGCAGCCCTCTCATCCAAGCGAACACCGGGGAGCTGTTTTTT. The encoded protein is CASSPLIQANTGELFF.